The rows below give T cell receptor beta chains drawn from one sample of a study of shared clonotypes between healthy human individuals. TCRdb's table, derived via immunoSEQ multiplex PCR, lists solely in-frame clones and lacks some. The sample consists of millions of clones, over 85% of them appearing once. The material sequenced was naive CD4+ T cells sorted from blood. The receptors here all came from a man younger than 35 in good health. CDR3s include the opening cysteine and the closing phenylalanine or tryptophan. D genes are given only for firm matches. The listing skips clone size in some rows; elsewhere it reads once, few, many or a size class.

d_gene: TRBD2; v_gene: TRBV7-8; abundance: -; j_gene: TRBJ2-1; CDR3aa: CASSSTSGRESSYNEQFF; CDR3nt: TGTGCCAGCAGCTCCACTAGCGGGAGGGAAAGCTCCTACAATGAGCAGTTCTTC
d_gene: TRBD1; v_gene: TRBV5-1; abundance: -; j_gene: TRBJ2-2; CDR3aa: CASSLAGTETGELFF; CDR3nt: TGCGCCAGCAGCTTGGCCGGGACAGAGACCGGGGAGCTGTTTTTT
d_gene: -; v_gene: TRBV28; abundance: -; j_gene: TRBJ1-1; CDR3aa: CASTFYIGAAMNTEAFF; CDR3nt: TGTGCCAGCACTTTTTATATCGGGGCCGCTATGAACACTGAAGCTTTCTTT
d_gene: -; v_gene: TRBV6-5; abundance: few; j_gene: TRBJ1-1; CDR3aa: CASSRGLDTEAFF; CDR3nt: TGTGCCAGCAGTAGGGGTCTGGACACTGAAGCTTTCTTT
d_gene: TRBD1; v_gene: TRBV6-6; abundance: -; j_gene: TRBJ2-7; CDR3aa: CASSRTGGSYEQYF; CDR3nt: TGTGCCAGCAGTCGGACAGGGGGATCCTACGAGCAGTACTTC
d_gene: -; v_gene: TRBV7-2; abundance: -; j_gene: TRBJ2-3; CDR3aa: CASSSAYTDTQYF; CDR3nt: TGTGCCAGCAGCTCAGCCTACACAGATACGCAGTATTTT
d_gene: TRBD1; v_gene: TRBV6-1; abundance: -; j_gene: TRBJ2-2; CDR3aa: CASRDRDKTGELFF; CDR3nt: TGTGCCAGCAGGGACAGGGATAAGACCGGGGAGCTGTTTTTT
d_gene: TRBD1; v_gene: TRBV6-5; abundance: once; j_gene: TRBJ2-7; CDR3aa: CASRRQGPYEQYF; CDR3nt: TGTGCCAGCAGGCGACAGGGTCCCTACGAGCAGTACTTC
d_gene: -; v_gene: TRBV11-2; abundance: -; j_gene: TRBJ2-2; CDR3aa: CASTFLEGAATGELFF; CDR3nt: TGTGCCAGCACCTTCCTTGAGGGAGCGGCCACCGGGGAGCTGTTTTTT
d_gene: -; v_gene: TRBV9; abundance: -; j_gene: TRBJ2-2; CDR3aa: CASSTWSYSDSGELFF; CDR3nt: TGTGCCAGCAGCACCTGGTCCTACTCGGACTCCGGGGAGCTGTTTTTT